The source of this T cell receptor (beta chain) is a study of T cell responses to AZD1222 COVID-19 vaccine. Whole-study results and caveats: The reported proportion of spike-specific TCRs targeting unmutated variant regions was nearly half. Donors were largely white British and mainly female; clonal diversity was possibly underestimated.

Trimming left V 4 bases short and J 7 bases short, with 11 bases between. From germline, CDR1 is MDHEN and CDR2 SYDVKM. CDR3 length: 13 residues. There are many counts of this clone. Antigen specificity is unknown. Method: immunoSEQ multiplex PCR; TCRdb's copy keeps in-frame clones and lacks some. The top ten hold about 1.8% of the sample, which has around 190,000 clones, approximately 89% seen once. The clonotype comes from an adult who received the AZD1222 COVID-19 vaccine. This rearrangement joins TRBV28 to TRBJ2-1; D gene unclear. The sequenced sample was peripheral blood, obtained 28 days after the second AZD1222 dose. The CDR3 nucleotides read TGTGCCAGCAGTTACGTGCGGATGAATGAGCAGTTCTTC. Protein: CASSYVRMNEQFF.